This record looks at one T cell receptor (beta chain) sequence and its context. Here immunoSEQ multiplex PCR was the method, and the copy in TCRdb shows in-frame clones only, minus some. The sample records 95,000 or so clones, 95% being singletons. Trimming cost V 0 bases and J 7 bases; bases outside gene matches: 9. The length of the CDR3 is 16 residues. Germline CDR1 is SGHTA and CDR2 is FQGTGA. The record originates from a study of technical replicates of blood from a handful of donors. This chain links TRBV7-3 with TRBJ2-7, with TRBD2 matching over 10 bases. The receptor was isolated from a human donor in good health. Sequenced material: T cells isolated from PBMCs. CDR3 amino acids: CASSLTSLAGEREQYF. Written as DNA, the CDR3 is TGTGCCAGCAGCTTAACGTCGCTAGCGGGAGAACGTGAGCAGTACTTC.